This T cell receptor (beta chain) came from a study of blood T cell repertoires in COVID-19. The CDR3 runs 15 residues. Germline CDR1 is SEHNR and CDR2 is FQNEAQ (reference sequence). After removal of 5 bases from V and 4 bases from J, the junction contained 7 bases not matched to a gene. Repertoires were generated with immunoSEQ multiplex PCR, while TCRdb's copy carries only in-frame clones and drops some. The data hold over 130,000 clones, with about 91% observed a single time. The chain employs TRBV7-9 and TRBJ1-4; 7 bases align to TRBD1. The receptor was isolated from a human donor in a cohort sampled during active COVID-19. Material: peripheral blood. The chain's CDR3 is CASSGTAPLNEKLFF. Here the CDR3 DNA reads TGTGCCAGCAGCGGGACAGCACCTCTTAATGAAAAACTGTTTTTT.